Below, 2 T cell receptor beta chains from the same sample are listed, as sequenced in a study of blood T cell repertoires in COVID-19. Generated by immunoSEQ multiplex PCR, the TCRdb table keeps only in-frame clones and is missing some. The sample includes about 270,000 clones, roughly nine tenths of them seen just once. The sequenced material came from peripheral blood. All receptors derive from a woman aged 30 to 39 with COVID-19, enrolled during active disease.

The sample holds one count of this clone. This chain connects TRBV27 to TRBJ1-2; D is unresolved. The germline CDR1 and CDR2 sequences are MNHEY and SMNVEV (reference sequence). The CDR3 length is 13 residues. V lost 1 base to trimming and J lost 6 bases, with 9 bases between them. The CDR3 region has the DNA TGTGCCAGCAGTTTATGGAGCGGGGATGGCTACACCTTC. Translating gives CASSLWSGDGYTF.

The J gene is TRBJ1-2, the V gene TRBV10-3; D call uncertain. This CDR3 contains 17 residues. V was cut by 0 bases and J by 0 bases, with 14 bases left in between. Germline values: CDR1 ENHRY, CDR2 SYGVKD. CDR3 region: CAISESRLGGANYGYTF. CDR3 sequence (DNA): TGTGCCATCAGTGAGTCGAGACTAGGCGGAGCTAACTATGGCTACACCTTC.